These 21 T cell receptor beta chains were sequenced from one sample in a study of regulatory T cells in long-lasting Graves disease. As for time point: newly diagnosed GD, antithyroid drugs for less than 3 months. The authors made the TCR library using RNA they extracted from PBMCs. Building the TCR beta libraries relied on iRepertoire HTBI primers, and CDR3 regions underwent Arm-PCR. TCRdb ran MiXCR on the multiplex PCR reads and lists one entry per CDR3 protein. The table records hundreds of thousands of distinct CDR3 sequences, over 15% of them present only once. These data are also associated with another study on T cells in Graves' hyperthyroidism and ophthalmopathy.

The source was peripheral blood mononuclear cells (PBMCs), collected at new diagnosis, from a patient treated with antithyroid drugs. The receptors originated from a man between 40 and 49 years old with Graves disease.

This clonotype was observed a handful of times. The rearrangement uses TRBV7-9 and TRBJ2-1; D may match TRBD1 or TRBD2 (5 bases each). V was clipped by 5 bases and J by 9 bases, with 23 bases between them. The CDR3 extends over 16 amino acids. Germline assignment: CDR1 SEHNR and CDR2 FQNEAQ (reference sequence). The CDR3 loop reads CASSLGWSNGGIEQFF. In DNA, the CDR3 is TGTGCCAGCAGCCTAGGCTGGAGCAATGGGGGTATTGAGCAGTTCTTC.

This clonotype was seen only a few times. It may be a read error: a sequence one base away is much more abundant. The rearrangement joins TRBV18 to TRBJ2-7, with 7 bases fitting TRBD1. Germline-derived CDR1 and CDR2 are KGHSH and LQKENI. The CDR3 is made up of 14 amino acids. V shed 3 bases, J shed 3 bases, and the junction held 5 bases outside the gene matches. The CDR3 coding sequence is TGTGCCAGCTCACCCTCCTACAGGGGCTACGAGCAGTACTTC. Its translation: CASSPSYRGYEQYF.

At least ten counts were recorded for this clonotype. This chain links TRBV30 with TRBJ1-1; 9 nucleotides line up with TRBD1. Trimming took 0 bases from V and 5 from J; bases not matched to a gene: 13. Germline assignment: CDR1 GTSNPN and CDR2 SVGIG (reference sequence). The CDR3 extends over 17 amino acids. CDR3 amino acids: CAWSVSRTGTGRTEAFF. The DNA for the CDR3 is TGTGCCTGGAGTGTATCCCGGACAGGGACAGGGCGGACTGAAGCTTTCTTT.

V is TRBV7-9 and J is TRBJ2-7, with 10 bases lining up with TRBD1. V shed 5 bases and J 5 bases; nucleotides not matched to a gene: 9. CDR1 SEHNR and CDR2 FQNEAQ come from the germline V gene (reference sequence). This CDR3 contains 15 residues. CDR3 DNA: TGTGCCAGCAGCGCTAGGACAGGGGGGTACAACGAGCAGTACTTC. This codes for CASSARTGGYNEQYF.

In its sample, this clonotype was seen many times. The chain couples TRBV2 to TRBJ1-2, with D tentatively TRBD1 (6 bases). This CDR3 contains 14 residues. CDR1 SNHLY and CDR2 FYNNEI come from the germline V gene. Trimming took 11 bases from V and 3 from J, leaving 19 bases between them. CDR3 nucleotides: TGTGCCGGAATCGGACGGACAGAATACTATGGCTACACCTTC. Translating gives CAGIGRTEYYGYTF.

This clonotype has more than one count but fewer than ten. The CDR3 spells CASSRGRVEQFF. CDR3 DNA: TGCGCCAGCAGTCGCGGCAGGGTTGAGCAGTTCTTC. The genes are TRBV5-1 and TRBJ2-1; D perhaps matches TRBD1 (5 bases). The V and J ends lost 5 bases and 9 bases respectively, with 12 bases between them. CDR1 and CDR2 (germline): SGHRS, YFSETQ. The CDR3 runs to 12 residues.

This clonotype occurred a few times. The rearrangement joins TRBV7-2 to TRBJ1-6, with D perhaps TRBD1 (6 bases). The V gene's germline CDR1 is SGHTA and CDR2 FQGNSA. Deletions cut 5 bases from V and 7 bases from J, with 12 bases between. The CDR3 is 14 amino acids. CDR3 amino acids: CASSRAGVNSPLHF. In DNA form, the CDR3 reads TGTGCCAGCAGCCGGGCAGGGGTAAATTCACCCCTCCACTTT.

The chain combines TRBV6-5 with TRBJ2-1; 10 positions agree with TRBD2. V shed 0 bases, J shed 10 bases, and the junction held 12 bases outside the gene matches. The germline gives CDR1 MNHEY, CDR2 SVGAGI. This CDR3 contains 17 residues. CDR3 nucleotides: TGTGCCAGCAGTTACTCGCTAGCGGGGGCCCGGGGTTGGGAGCAGTTCTTC. Translation: CASSYSLAGARGWEQFF.

This chain uses TRBV7-9 with TRBJ2-5, with TRBD2 matching 13 bases. This CDR3 contains 16 residues. Per the germline V gene, CDR1 is SEHNR and CDR2 is FQNEAQ (reference sequence). V shed 6 bases and J 1 base; nucleotides not matched to a gene: 5. The CDR3 sequence: CASSWGLAGSQETQYF. Here the CDR3 DNA reads TGTGCCAGCAGTTGGGGACTAGCGGGGTCCCAAGAGACCCAGTACTTC.

The chain combines TRBV4-1 with TRBJ2-3; TRBD1 aligns across 9 bases. The CDR3 is 19 residues long. Germline V lookup: CDR1 MGHRA, CDR2 YSYEKL. The trim removed 1 base at V and 2 bases at J, leaving 13 bases unmatched. This chain's CDR3 is CASSQGPLPRDRVTDTQYF. The CDR3 DNA reads TGCGCCAGCAGCCAAGGACCCCTCCCCCGGGACAGGGTCACAGATACGCAGTATTTT.

The table lists this clonotype with many counts. The DNA of the CDR3 is TGCAGTGCTAGAGGGCAGGGGGCTGGAAACACCATATATTTT. The encoded protein is CSARGQGAGNTIYF. J is TRBJ1-3 and V is TRBV20-1; 7 bases line up with TRBD1. Germline assignment: CDR1 DFQATT and CDR2 SNEGSKA (reference sequence). The ends lost 1 base at V and 2 bases at J; junction bases unmatched: 2. The CDR3 is 14 amino acids.

This clonotype appeared many times. The CDR3 DNA follows: TGTGCCAGCAGTGACCCTCTACTAGCGGGGGTTGCCAAAAACATTCAGTACTTC. As protein: CASSDPLLAGVAKNIQYF. The chain joins TRBV2 to TRBJ2-4; 11 nucleotides agree with TRBD2. CDR3 length: 18 amino acids. V shed 3 bases and J 1 base; nucleotides not matched to a gene: 8. The germline gives CDR1 SNHLY, CDR2 FYNNEI. Looking up the rest from reference TRBV2 and TRBJ2-4 gives the full variable domain: EPEVTQTPSHQVTQMGQEVILRCVPISNHLYFYWYRQILGQKVEFLVSFYNNEISEKSEIFDDQFSVERPDGSNFTLKIRSTKLEDSAMYFCASSDPLLAGVAKNIQYFGAGTRLSVL.

In its sample, this clonotype was seen a few times. A read error may account for a junction end that differs from germline. This chain joins TRBV6-1 and TRBJ1-6; no firm D call. The CDR3 runs to 15 residues. Per germline, CDR1 MNHNS and CDR2 SASEGT. The CDR3 DNA is TGTGCCAGCAGGGGTGGACGAGGCAGGAATTCCCCCCTCCACTTT. It codes for CASRGGRGRNSPLHF.

The chain combines TRBV12-3 or TRBV12-4 with TRBJ1-2; 9 nucleotides line up with TRBD1. This CDR3 spans 13 amino acids. V lost 4 bases and J lost 7; bases outside the gene matches: 4. This CDR3 reads CASSYRTGAGYTF. CDR3 bases: TGTGCCAGCAGTTACCGGACAGGGGCTGGCTACACCTTC.

This clonotype was seen ten or more times. This chain connects TRBV20-1 to TRBJ2-7, with 7 nucleotides matching TRBD1. CDR1 and CDR2 from the germline V gene are DFQATT and SNEGSKA (reference sequence). The ends lost 6 bases at V and 3 bases at J; junction bases unmatched: 14. The CDR3 contains 15 residues. DNA for the CDR3: TGCAGTGCACCGACAGGGCCCAAGATTCACTACGAGCAGTACTTC. Translating gives CSAPTGPKIHYEQYF.

This clonotype was observed many times. The J gene is TRBJ1-4, the V gene TRBV12-3 or TRBV12-4; tentatively, D is TRBD1 (5 bases). V dropped 5 bases and J dropped 8 bases, with 15 bases sitting between them. The CDR3 consists of 14 residues. As DNA, the CDR3 is TGTGCCAGCAGTCCACGGACAAGGGCGGAAAAACTGTTTTTT. Residues: CASSPRTRAEKLFF.

J is TRBJ2-2 and V is TRBV7-3; D tentatively fits TRBD1 or TRBD2 (5 bases each). The V end was cut by 7 bases, the J end by 6 bases, with 15 bases between. The germline gives CDR1 SGHTA, CDR2 FQGTGA. This CDR3 region has 14 residues. CDR3 DNA sequence: TGTGCCAGCAACCCAAAGAGGGGTCCCGGGGAGCTGTTTTTT. Protein product: CASNPKRGPGELFF.

This clonotype came up many times. V gene TRBV5-1 combines with J gene TRBJ1-1, with D unresolved. Germline CDR1 is SGHRS and CDR2 is YFSETQ. CDR3 size: 16 residues. Trimming stripped 0 bases from V and 1 base from J, with 13 bases between. In DNA, the CDR3 is TGCGCCAGCAGCTTGGTCACCCAAAGGCCGAACACTGAAGCTTTCTTT. It translates to CASSLVTQRPNTEAFF.

This clonotype was counted at least ten times. The chain is built from TRBV5-1 and TRBJ2-7; no definite D call. Looked up from germline, CDR1 is SGHRS and CDR2 is YFSETQ. This CDR3 contains 15 residues. Trimming took 5 bases from V and 0 from J, leaving 15 bases between them. This CDR3 is CASRALGSRSYEQYF. As DNA, the CDR3 is TGCGCCAGCAGGGCTCTTGGCAGCCGCTCCTACGAGCAGTACTTC.

Many counts were recorded for this clonotype. The chain has TRBV6-2 or TRBV6-3 and TRBJ2-5, with TRBD2 matching 11 bases. With V trimmed by 5 bases and J by 5 bases, 7 bases remained unmatched. Per the germline V gene, CDR1 is MNHEY and CDR2 is SVGEGT. The CDR3 has 15 amino acids. The CDR3 here is CASSTTSGDGETQYF. CDR3 sequence (DNA): TGTGCCAGCAGTACGACTAGCGGGGACGGGGAGACCCAGTACTTC.

This chain links TRBV27 with TRBJ2-6; D is perhaps TRBD2 (7 bases). The CDR3 spans 15 residues. V lost 8 bases and J 0 bases, leaving 11 bases between the germline ends. Per germline, CDR1 MNHEY and CDR2 SMNVEV (reference sequence). The CDR3 DNA reads TGTGCCAGCGCGGCGGGGGCCTCTGGGGCCAACGTCCTGACTTTC. Translation gives CASAAGASGANVLTF.